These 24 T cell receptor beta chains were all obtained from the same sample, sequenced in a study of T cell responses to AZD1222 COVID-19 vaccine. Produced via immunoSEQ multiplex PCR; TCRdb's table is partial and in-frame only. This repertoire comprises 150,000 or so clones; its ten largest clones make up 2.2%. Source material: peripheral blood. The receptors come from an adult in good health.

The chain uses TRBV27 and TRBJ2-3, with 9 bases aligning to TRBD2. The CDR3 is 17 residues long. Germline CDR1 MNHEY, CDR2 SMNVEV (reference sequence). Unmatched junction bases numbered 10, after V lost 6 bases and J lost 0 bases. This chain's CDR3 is CASRQPRLAASTDTQYF. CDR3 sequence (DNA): TGTGCCAGCAGACAACCCCGACTAGCGGCCAGCACAGATACGCAGTATTTT.

This chain's CDR3 is CASSDPGQGPNLQKNNEKLFF. The CDR3, as DNA: TGTGCCAGCAGCGATCCAGGACAGGGGCCCAATCTTCAGAAAAACAATGAAAAACTGTTTTTT. The chain employs TRBV21-1 and TRBJ1-4; TRBD1 is the table's D call and was not checked against the DNA. TRBV21-1 is a listed pseudogene. The CDR3 extends over 21 amino acids.

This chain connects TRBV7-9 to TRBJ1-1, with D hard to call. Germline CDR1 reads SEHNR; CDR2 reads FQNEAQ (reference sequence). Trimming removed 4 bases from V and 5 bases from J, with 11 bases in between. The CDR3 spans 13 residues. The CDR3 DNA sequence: TGTGCCAGCAGCTCCTCGGTGACTACTGAAGCTTTCTTT. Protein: CASSSSVTTEAFF.

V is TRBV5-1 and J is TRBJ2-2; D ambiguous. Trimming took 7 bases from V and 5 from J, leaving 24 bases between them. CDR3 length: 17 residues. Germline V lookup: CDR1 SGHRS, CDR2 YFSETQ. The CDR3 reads CASSQLPAAVGTGELFF. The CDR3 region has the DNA TGCGCCAGCTCTCAACTCCCCGCGGCGGTCGGTACCGGGGAGCTGTTTTTT.

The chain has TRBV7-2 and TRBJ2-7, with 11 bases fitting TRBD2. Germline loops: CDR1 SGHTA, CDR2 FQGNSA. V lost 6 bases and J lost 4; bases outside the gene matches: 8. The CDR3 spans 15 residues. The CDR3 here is CASSRLAGLAYEQYF. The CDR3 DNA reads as TGTGCCAGCAGTCGACTAGCGGGGTTGGCTTACGAGCAGTACTTC.

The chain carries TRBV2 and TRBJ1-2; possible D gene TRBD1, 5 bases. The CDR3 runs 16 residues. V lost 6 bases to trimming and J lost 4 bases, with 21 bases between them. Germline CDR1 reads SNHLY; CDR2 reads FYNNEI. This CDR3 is CASSLLRGWDTYGYTF. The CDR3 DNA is TGTGCCAGCAGCCTACTCCGGGGGTGGGATACCTATGGCTACACCTTC.

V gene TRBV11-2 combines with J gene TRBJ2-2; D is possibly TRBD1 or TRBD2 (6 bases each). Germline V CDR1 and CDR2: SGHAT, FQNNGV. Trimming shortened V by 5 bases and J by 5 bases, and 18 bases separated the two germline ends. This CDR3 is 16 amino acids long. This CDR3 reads CASSRARGAGTGELFF. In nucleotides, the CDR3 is TGTGCCAGCAGCCGAGCTAGGGGGGCGGGAACCGGGGAGCTGTTTTTT.

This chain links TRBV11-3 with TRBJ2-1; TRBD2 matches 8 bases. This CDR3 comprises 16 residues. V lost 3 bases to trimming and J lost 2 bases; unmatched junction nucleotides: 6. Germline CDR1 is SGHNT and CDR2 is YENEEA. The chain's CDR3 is CASSLYGGATYNEQFF. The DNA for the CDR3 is TGTGCCAGCAGCTTGTACGGGGGGGCCACCTACAATGAGCAGTTCTTC.

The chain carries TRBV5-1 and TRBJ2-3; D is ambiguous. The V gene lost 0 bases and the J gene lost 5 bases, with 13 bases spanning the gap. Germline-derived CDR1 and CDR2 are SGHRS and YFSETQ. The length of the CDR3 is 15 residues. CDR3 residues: CASSLAPDVEDTQYF. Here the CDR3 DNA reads TGCGCCAGCAGCTTGGCGCCCGATGTGGAAGATACGCAGTATTTT.

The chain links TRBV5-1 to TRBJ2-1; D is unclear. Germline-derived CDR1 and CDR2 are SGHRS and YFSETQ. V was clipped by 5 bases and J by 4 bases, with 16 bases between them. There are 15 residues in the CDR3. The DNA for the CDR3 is TGCGCCAGCAGGCTGACTGCCACCGGGTACAATGAGCAGTTCTTC. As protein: CASRLTATGYNEQFF.

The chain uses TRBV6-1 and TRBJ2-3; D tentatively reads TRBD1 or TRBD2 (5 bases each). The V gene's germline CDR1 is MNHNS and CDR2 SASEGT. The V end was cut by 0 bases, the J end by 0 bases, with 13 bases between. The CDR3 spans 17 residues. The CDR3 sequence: CASSEAPGPASTDTQYF. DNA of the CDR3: TGTGCCAGCAGTGAAGCACCGGGACCCGCTAGCACAGATACGCAGTATTTT.

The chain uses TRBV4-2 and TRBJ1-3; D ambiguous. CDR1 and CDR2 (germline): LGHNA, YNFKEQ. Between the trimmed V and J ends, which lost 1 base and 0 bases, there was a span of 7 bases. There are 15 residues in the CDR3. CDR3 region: CASSQALDSGNTIYF. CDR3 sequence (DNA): TGTGCCAGCAGCCAAGCCCTCGACTCTGGAAACACCATATATTTT.

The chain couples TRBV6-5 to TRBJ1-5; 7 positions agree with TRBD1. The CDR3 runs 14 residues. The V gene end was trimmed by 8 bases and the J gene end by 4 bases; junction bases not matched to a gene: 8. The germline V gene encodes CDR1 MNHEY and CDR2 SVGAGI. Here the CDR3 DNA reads TGTGCCAGCGGGACAGACAGGGAGAATCAGCCCCAGCATTTT. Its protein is CASGTDRENQPQHF.

CDR3 DNA: TGTGCCAGCAGCGGGGGACAGGAAGACATAGGCGGCTACACCTTC. Amino acid sequence: CASSGGQEDIGGYTF. This sequence joins TRBV5-4 and TRBJ1-2, with 8 bases lining up with TRBD1. The length of the CDR3 is 15 residues. Trimming at V came to 4 bases and at J to 8 bases, leaving 13 bases not matched to a gene. The germline gives CDR1 SGHNT, CDR2 YYREEE (reference sequence).

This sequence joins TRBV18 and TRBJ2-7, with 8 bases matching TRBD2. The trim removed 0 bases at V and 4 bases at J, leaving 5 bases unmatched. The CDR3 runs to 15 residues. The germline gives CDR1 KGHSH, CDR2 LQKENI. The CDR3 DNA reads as TGTGCCAGCTCACCACCGACGGGGGGGCAGTACGAGCAGTACTTC. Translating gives CASSPPTGGQYEQYF. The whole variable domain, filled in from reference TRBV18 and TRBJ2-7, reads NAGVMQNPRHLVRRRGQEARLRCSPMKGHSHVYWYRQLPEEGLKFMVYLQKENIIDESGMPKERFSAEFPKEGPSILRIQQVVRGDSAAYFCASSPPTGGQYEQYFGPGTRLTVT.

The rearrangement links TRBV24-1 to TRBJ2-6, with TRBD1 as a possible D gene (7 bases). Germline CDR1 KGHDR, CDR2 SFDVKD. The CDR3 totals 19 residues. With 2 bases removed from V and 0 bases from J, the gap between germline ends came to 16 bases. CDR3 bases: TGTGCCACCAGTGATTCTCAGGGGGGTACCAGCTCTGGGGCCAACGTCCTGACTTTC. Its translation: CATSDSQGGTSSGANVLTF.

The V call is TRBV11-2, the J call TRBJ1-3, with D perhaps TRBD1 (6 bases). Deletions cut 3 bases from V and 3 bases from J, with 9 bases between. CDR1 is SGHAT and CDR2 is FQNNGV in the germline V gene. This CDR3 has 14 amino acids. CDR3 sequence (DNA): TGTGCCAGCAGCTTCGGCAGGGGTGGAAACACCATATATTTT. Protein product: CASSFGRGGNTIYF.

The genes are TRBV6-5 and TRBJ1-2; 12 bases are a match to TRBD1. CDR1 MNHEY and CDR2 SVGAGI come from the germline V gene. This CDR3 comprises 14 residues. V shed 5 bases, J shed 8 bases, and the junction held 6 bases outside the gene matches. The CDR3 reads CASSTGQGAWGYTF. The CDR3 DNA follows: TGTGCCAGCAGTACGGGACAGGGGGCGTGGGGCTACACCTTC.

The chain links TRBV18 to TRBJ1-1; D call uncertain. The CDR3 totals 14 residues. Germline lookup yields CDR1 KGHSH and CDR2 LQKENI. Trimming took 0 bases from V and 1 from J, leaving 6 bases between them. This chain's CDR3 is CASSPPGTNTEAFF. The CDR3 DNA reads TGTGCCAGCTCACCACCGGGCACGAACACTGAAGCTTTCTTT.

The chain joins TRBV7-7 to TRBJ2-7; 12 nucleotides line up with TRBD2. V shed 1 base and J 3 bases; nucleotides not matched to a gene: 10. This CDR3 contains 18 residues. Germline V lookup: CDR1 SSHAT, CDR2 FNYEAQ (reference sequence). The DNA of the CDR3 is TGTGCCAGCAGCTTAGTCGAGCTAGCGGGGGGGGATGACTACGAGCAGTACTTC. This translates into CASSLVELAGGDDYEQYF.

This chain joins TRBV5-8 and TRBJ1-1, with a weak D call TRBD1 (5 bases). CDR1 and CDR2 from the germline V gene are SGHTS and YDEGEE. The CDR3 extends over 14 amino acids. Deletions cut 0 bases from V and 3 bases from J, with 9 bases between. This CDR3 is CASSLGPGHTEAFF. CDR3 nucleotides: TGTGCCAGCAGCTTGGGGCCGGGACACACTGAAGCTTTCTTT.

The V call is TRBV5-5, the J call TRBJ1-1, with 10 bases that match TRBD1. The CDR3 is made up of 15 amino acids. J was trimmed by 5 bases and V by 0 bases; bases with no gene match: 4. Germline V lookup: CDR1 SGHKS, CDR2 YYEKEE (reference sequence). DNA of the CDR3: TGTGCCAGCAGCTTGGCGCCGGGACAGGGGACTGAAGCTTTCTTT. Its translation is CASSLAPGQGTEAFF.

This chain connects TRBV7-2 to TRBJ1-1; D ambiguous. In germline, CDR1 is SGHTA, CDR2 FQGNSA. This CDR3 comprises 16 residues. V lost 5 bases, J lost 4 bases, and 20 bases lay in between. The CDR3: CASSPQRSRVGTEAFF. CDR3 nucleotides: TGTGCCAGCAGCCCTCAAAGGTCCCGAGTTGGCACTGAAGCTTTCTTT. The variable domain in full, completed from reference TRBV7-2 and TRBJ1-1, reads GAGVSQSPSNKVTEKGKDVELRCDPISGHTALYWYRQSLGQGLEFLIYFQGNSAPDKSGLPSDRFSAERTGGSVSTLTIQRTQQEDSAVYLCASSPQRSRVGTEAFFGQGTRLTVV.

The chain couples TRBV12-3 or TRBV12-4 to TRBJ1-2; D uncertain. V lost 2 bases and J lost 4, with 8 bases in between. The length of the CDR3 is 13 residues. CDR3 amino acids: CASSLSAGYGYTF. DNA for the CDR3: TGTGCCAGCAGTTTATCCGCGGGCTATGGCTACACCTTC.